Listed here are 24 T cell receptor beta chains from one sample, sequenced in a study of blood T cells in healthy people across ages (dated by TCRdb to between 2015 and 2016). Receptor libraries were prepared by 5' RACE. Reads for this sample came from an Illumina HiSeq 2500. A second PCR of roughly 7 to 11 cycles was performed with a sample-barcoded 5' primer and a J-beta primer mix. The raw public data were reprocessed by TCRdb itself: fastp quality trimming at Q25, MiXCR clonotype calling, in-frame beta chains only. Each record represents a unique CDR3 protein, reported with the most common genes and DNA among its rows. The sample includes about 1.8 million distinct CDR3 sequences, with around 48% observed a single time. The ten largest clones take up approximately 2.1% of the sample. Specimen: blood. Source of these receptors: a woman between 40 and 50 years old in good health.

V gene TRBV11-3 combines with J gene TRBJ2-3; a possible D gene is TRBD1 (5 bases). Trimming removed 4 bases at V and 4 bases at J, with 21 bases between. CDR1 is SGHNT, CDR2 YENEEA, per germline. The CDR3 spans 17 residues. CDR3 in amino acids: CASSSPPQVLIADTQYF. CDR3 coding DNA: TGTGCCAGCAGCTCCCCCCCACAGGTTCTAATCGCAGATACGCAGTATTTT. Together with reference TRBV11-3 and TRBJ2-3, the CDR3 gives the full variable domain: EAGVVQSPRYKIIEKKQPVAFWCNPISGHNTLYWYLQNLGQGPELLIRYENEEAVDDSQLPKDRFSAERLKGVDSTLKIQPAELGDSAVYLCASSSPPQVLIADTQYFGPGTRLTVL.

The chain is built from TRBV27 and TRBJ2-7; 11 bases fit TRBD1. Trimming at V came to 5 bases and at J to 6 bases, leaving 9 bases not matched to a gene. Germline loops: CDR1 MNHEY, CDR2 SMNVEV (reference sequence). The CDR3 totals 15 residues. The DNA for the CDR3 is TGTGCCAGCAGTCGCTACCGGACAGGGGGCAGCGAGCAGTACTTC. Protein product: CASSRYRTGGSEQYF.

V is TRBV24-1 and J is TRBJ2-3; D remains ambiguous. V was shortened by 4 bases and J by 1 base, with 14 bases between the two germline ends. Germline lookup yields CDR1 KGHDR and CDR2 SFDVKD. This CDR3 has 16 amino acids. CDR3 in amino acids: CATSDRGRLGTDTQYF. Written as DNA, the CDR3 is TGTGCCACCAGTGACCGAGGACGTTTGGGCACAGATACGCAGTATTTT.

This clonotype was seen a handful of times. This chain joins TRBV20-1 and TRBJ2-7, with 9 bases matching TRBD1. Germline V gene data show CDR1 as DFQATT and CDR2 as SNEGSKA (reference sequence). V gave up 4 bases and J gave up 3 bases; unmatched junction bases: 16. This CDR3 is 17 amino acids long. CDR3 DNA sequence: TGCAGTGCTACTACAGGGGGCTCCTTCTTCGGTGACTACGAGCAGTACTTC. Its protein product is CSATTGGSFFGDYEQYF.

The chain couples TRBV14 to TRBJ2-5; 7 positions match TRBD1. The CDR3 loop spans 15 amino acids. Germline CDR1 is SGHDN and CDR2 is FVKESK. The junction had 9 bases not matched to a gene; V was cut back by 4 bases and J by 4 bases. The CDR3 sequence: CASSLTTGPGETQYF. CDR3 sequence (DNA): TGTGCCAGCAGCCTAACGACAGGGCCGGGAGAGACCCAGTACTTC.

This clonotype has a single count. J is TRBJ2-5 and V is TRBV7-6, with 9 positions matching TRBD1. CDR1 and CDR2 from the germline V gene are SGHVS and FNYEAQ. The junction had 6 bases not matched to a gene; V was cut back by 4 bases and J by 12 bases. The CDR3 loop spans 12 amino acids. CDR3 sequence (DNA): TGTGCCAGCAGCTCCACAGGGGGCCCCGAGTACTTC. Its translation is CASSSTGGPEYF.

In this sample, this clonotype turned up a few times. The chain uses TRBV29-1 and TRBJ2-7; D is possibly TRBD1 or TRBD2 (5 bases each). V was clipped by 1 base and J by 7 bases, with 17 bases between them. This CDR3 has 14 residues. CDR1 is SQVTM, CDR2 ANQGSEA, per germline. The CDR3 nucleotides are TGCAGCGTTGAAGTGGGGACGCGGTTCAATGAGCAGTACTTC. It yields the protein CSVEVGTRFNEQYF.

This clonotype was counted a few times. The chain employs TRBV3-1 and TRBJ2-1, with D perhaps TRBD2 (6 bases). Germline assignment: CDR1 LGHDT and CDR2 YNNKEL (reference sequence). The CDR3 has 13 residues. The germline V and J ends were trimmed by 0 bases and 12 bases, with 12 bases remaining between them. CDR3 in amino acids: CASSQDWRGGQFF. In DNA, the CDR3 is TGTGCCAGCAGCCAAGACTGGCGGGGCGGGCAGTTCTTC.

This clonotype appeared a few times. The gene calls are TRBV7-9 and TRBJ2-7; D might be TRBD1 (5 bases). Trimming took 3 bases from V and 4 from J, leaving 16 bases between them. The CDR3 totals 15 residues. CDR1 SEHNR and CDR2 FQNEAQ come from the germline V gene (reference sequence). Written as DNA, the CDR3 is TGTGCCAGCAGCTTGGACCGGATTGGGGCTTACGAGCAGTACTTC. It specifies CASSLDRIGAYEQYF. Based on the CDR3 plus reference TRBV7-9 and TRBJ2-7, the full variable domain is DTGVSQNPRHKITKRGQNVTFRCDPISEHNRLYWYRQTLGQGPEFLTYFQNEAQLEKSRLLSDRFSAERPKGSFSTLEIQRTEQGDSAMYLCASSLDRIGAYEQYFGPGTRLTVT.

This sequence joins TRBV3-1 and TRBJ2-1; D is possibly TRBD2 (5 bases). Per germline, CDR1 LGHDT and CDR2 YNNKEL (reference sequence). The V gene lost 1 base and the J gene lost 7 bases, with 11 bases spanning the gap. The CDR3 consists of 14 residues. CDR3 loop: CASSQGGLPNEQFF. DNA of the CDR3: TGTGCCAGCAGCCAAGGTGGACTCCCGAATGAGCAGTTCTTC.

The chain joins TRBV24-1 to TRBJ2-1; D is uncertain. The CDR3 loop spans 14 amino acids. V lost 4 bases, J lost 5 bases, and 11 bases lay in between. The V gene's germline CDR1 is KGHDR and CDR2 SFDVKD. In DNA form, the CDR3 reads TGTGCCACCAGTGAGTTTCCTTCGGACAATGAGCAGTTCTTC. Its translation: CATSEFPSDNEQFF.

CDR3 bases: TGTGCCACCAGTGCGTGGGACACCCAAGAGACCCAGTACTTC. Translated: CATSAWDTQETQYF. The chain carries TRBV24-1 and TRBJ2-5; D may be TRBD1 (6 bases). Looked up from germline, CDR1 is KGHDR and CDR2 is SFDVKD. The CDR3 runs to 14 residues. Trimming cost V 5 bases and J 1 base, with 10 bases left between them.

The chain links TRBV5-1 to TRBJ1-4, with D possibly matching TRBD1 (5 bases). This CDR3 spans 14 amino acids. The germline gives CDR1 SGHRS, CDR2 YFSETQ. With 4 bases removed from V and 8 bases from J, the gap between germline ends came to 15 bases. DNA for the CDR3: TGCGCCAGCAGCCGGGGGGTCGGGGAGGAAAAACTGTTTTTT. Protein sequence: CASSRGVGEEKLFF. The full variable domain, in which reference TRBV5-1 and TRBJ1-4 provide the parts outside the CDR3, is KAGVTQTPRYLIKTRGQQVTLSCSPISGHRSVSWYQQTPGQGLQFLFEYFSETQRNKGNFPGRFSGRQFSNSRSEMNVSTLELGDSALYLCASSRGVGEEKLFFGSGTQLSVL.

The chain carries TRBV6-2 or TRBV6-3 and TRBJ2-6; D unresolved. From germline, CDR1 is MNHEY and CDR2 SVGEGT. The CDR3 runs 15 residues. Trimming left V 6 bases short and J 0 bases short, with 9 bases between. CDR3 in DNA: TGTGCCAGCAGCAATCAGCGCTCTGGGGCCAACGTCCTGACTTTC. This gives the protein CASSNQRSGANVLTF.

This clonotype is a singleton in its sample. This CDR3 is CASSPGDRRNYNEQFF. CDR3 DNA sequence: TGTGCCAGCAGCCCTGGGGACAGGCGAAACTACAATGAGCAGTTCTTC. V and J are TRBV7-9 and TRBJ2-1, with TRBD1 matching 8 bases. Germline V gene data show CDR1 as SEHNR and CDR2 as FQNEAQ (reference sequence). J was trimmed by 3 bases and V by 5 bases; bases with no gene match: 9. This CDR3 has 16 residues.

The rearrangement joins TRBV6-5 to TRBJ1-2; the match to TRBD1 covers 8 bases. Trimming took 2 bases from V and 4 from J; bases not matched to a gene: 9. This CDR3 region has 16 residues. CDR1 is MNHEY and CDR2 is SVGAGI in the germline V gene. In DNA, the CDR3 is TGTGCCAGCAGTTACGAGGCAGGGGGCGCGGGCTATGGCTACACCTTC. Translating gives CASSYEAGGAGYGYTF.

The gene calls are TRBV9 and TRBJ1-5, with a tentative D call TRBD1 (5 bases). Trimming removed 3 bases at V and 3 bases at J, with 13 bases between. CDR1 and CDR2 from the germline V gene are SGDLS and YYNGEE. The CDR3 has 15 amino acids. CDR3 in amino acids: CASSARDSYNQPQHF. CDR3 sequence (DNA): TGTGCCAGCAGCGCCCGAGACAGCTACAATCAGCCCCAGCATTTT. The full variable domain, its missing parts supplied by reference TRBV9 and TRBJ1-5, is DSGVTQTPKHLITATGQRVTLRCSPRSGDLSVYWYQQSLDQGLQFLIQYYNGEERAKGNILERFSAQQFPDLHSELNLSSLELGDSALYFCASSARDSYNQPQHFGDGTRLSIL.

CDR3 coding DNA: TGTGCTAGTGGTTTGGCAGCCCCGGACAGGGCCGAGACCCAGTACTTC. It is translated as CASGLAAPDRAETQYF. The V gene is TRBV12-5, the J gene TRBJ2-5; TRBD1 aligns across 8 bases. Germline V gene lookup returns CDR1 LGHNT and CDR2 FRNRAP. J gave up 5 bases and V 1 base, and 9 bases lay outside the gene matches. There are 16 residues in the CDR3.

With respect to this clonotype: This could be a read error, since a much larger clone is one nucleotide away. The chain joins TRBV6-5 to TRBJ1-2; no firm D call. The germline gives CDR1 MNHEY, CDR2 SVGAGI. The CDR3 is 12 amino acids. Trimming left V 2 bases short and J 6 bases short, with 7 bases between. The CDR3 reads CASSYGNHGYTF. CDR3 nucleotide sequence: TGTGCCAGCAGTTACGGGAACCATGGCTACACCTTC.

The chain uses TRBV5-1 and TRBJ1-2; D not certain. V was cut by 2 bases and J by 7 bases, with 9 bases left in between. CDR1 and CDR2 (germline): SGHRS, YFSETQ. CDR3 length equals 12 residues. CDR3 sequence reads: CASSFGDFGYTF. The CDR3 DNA reads TGCGCCAGCAGCTTCGGGGATTTTGGCTACACCTTC.

The chain couples TRBV12-3 or TRBV12-4 to TRBJ2-7; D may match TRBD1 or TRBD2 (6 bases each). Between the trimmed V and J ends, which lost 7 bases and 6 bases, there was a span of 19 bases. The CDR3 consists of 14 residues. CDR3 sequence (DNA): TGTGCCAGCACCACAGGACTAACAGGGCGCGAGCAGTACTTC. Amino acids: CASTTGLTGREQYF.

This clonotype has more than one count but fewer than ten. The J gene is TRBJ2-1, the V gene TRBV7-2, with 10 bases aligning to TRBD2. The CDR3 has 18 amino acids. Germline CDR1 SGHTA, CDR2 FQGNSA. Trimming removed 3 bases from V and 0 bases from J; junction bases left unmatched: 8. CDR3 coding DNA: TGTGCCAGCAGCTTGGATCTAGCGGGGGCGTCCTCCTACAATGAGCAGTTCTTC. It encodes CASSLDLAGASSYNEQFF. The whole variable domain, remainder taken from reference TRBV7-2 and TRBJ2-1, is GAGVSQSPSNKVTEKGKDVELRCDPISGHTALYWYRQSLGQGLEFLIYFQGNSAPDKSGLPSDRFSAERTGGSVSTLTIQRTQQEDSAVYLCASSLDLAGASSYNEQFFGPGTRLTVL.

This sequence joins TRBV2 and TRBJ2-3; D unresolved. The germline gives CDR1 SNHLY, CDR2 FYNNEI. Between the trimmed V and J ends, which lost 6 bases and 0 bases, there was a span of 10 bases. This CDR3 is 14 amino acids long. CDR3 nucleotide sequence: TGTGCCAGCAGGACCGACCTTAGCACAGATACGCAGTATTTT. Translation: CASRTDLSTDTQYF.

This chain uses TRBV2 with TRBJ2-5; 9 nucleotides match TRBD1. Germline V gene lookup returns CDR1 SNHLY and CDR2 FYNNEI. The CDR3 length is 17 residues. V was clipped by 7 bases and J by 6 bases; unmatched bases: 18. CDR3 DNA: TGTGCCAGCATTGGAGGGGGGATGACAGGGGGTGGGAAGACCCAGTACTTC. It is translated as CASIGGGMTGGGKTQYF. Full variable domain (missing parts from reference TRBV2 and TRBJ2-5): EPEVTQTPSHQVTQMGQEVILRCVPISNHLYFYWYRQILGQKVEFLVSFYNNEISEKSEIFDDQFSVERPDGSNFTLKIRSTKLEDSAMYFCASIGGGMTGGGKTQYFGPGTRLLVL.